The subject of this entry is one T cell receptor (beta chain). Its target is unknown. Profiled with immunoSEQ multiplex PCR; TCRdb holds only in-frame clones, not every one. The table includes tens of thousands of clones, 60% to 80% detected once. These data come from a study of radiotherapy plus CTLA-4 blockade in lung cancer. Study background: Among enrolled patients, roughly 20% responded and roughly 30% achieved disease control. Study-level findings and limits: In blood, after radiotherapy plus ipilimumab, tumor-derived TCR clones expanded.

With V trimmed by 0 bases and J by 7 bases, 6 bases remained unmatched. In germline, CDR1 is LGHNA, CDR2 YSLEER. The CDR3 is made up of 17 amino acids. This clonotype was sampled from a human donor with non-small cell lung cancer whose response to radiotherapy plus ipilimumab could not be evaluated. This sample comprised peripheral blood, obtained from a patient treated with radiotherapy plus ipilimumab. The chain joins TRBV4-3 to TRBJ2-1, with TRBD2 identical over 13 bases. CDR3 protein: CASSQDKLAGGPNEQFF. The CDR3 nucleotides read TGCGCCAGCAGCCAAGATAAACTAGCGGGGGGGCCGAATGAGCAGTTCTTC.